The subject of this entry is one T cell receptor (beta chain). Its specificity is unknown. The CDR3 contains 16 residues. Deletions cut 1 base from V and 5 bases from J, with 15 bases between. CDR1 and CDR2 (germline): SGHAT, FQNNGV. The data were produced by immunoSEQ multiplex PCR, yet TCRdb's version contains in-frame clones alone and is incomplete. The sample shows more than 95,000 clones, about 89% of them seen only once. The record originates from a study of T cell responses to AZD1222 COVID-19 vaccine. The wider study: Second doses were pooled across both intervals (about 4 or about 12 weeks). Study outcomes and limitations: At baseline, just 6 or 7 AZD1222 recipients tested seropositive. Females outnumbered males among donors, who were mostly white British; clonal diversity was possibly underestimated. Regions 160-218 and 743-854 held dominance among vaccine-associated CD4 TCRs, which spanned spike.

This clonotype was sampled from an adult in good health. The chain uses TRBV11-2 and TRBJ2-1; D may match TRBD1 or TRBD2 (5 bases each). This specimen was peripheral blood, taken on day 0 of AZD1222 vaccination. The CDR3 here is CASSLAGRPANNEQFF. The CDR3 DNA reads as TGTGCCAGCAGCTTAGCGGGGCGGCCCGCCAACAATGAGCAGTTCTTC.